These T cell receptor beta chains were read from a single sample in a study of glioma-infiltrating T cells. MiXCR was run by TCRdb on the multiplex PCR reads, yielding one entry per CDR3 protein. The sample contains about 180,000 distinct CDR3 sequences, roughly 45% of which appear only once. The sample comprised glioma tissue, nonneoplastic brain tissue, or PBMCs (not recorded which). Receptor source: a human donor with low-grade glioma or glioblastoma, undergoing nonglioma brain surgery, or in good health (not recorded which). The CDR3 runs from the conserved cysteine through the conserved F or W. D genes are given only for firm matches. The listing skips clone size in some rows; elsewhere it reads once, few, many or a size class.

TRBJ1-1,.,.,TRBV5-1,CASSPDRTNTEAFF,TGCGCCAGCAGCCCTGACAGGACGAACACTGAAGCTTTCTTT
TRBJ2-3,.,.,TRBV7-2,CASSLVVSGTDTQYF,TGTGCCAGCAGCTTAGTAGTTTCCGGCACAGATACGCAGTATTTT
TRBJ1-1,.,many,TRBV20-1,CSAGRAEAFF,TGCAGTGCTGGAAGGGCTGAAGCTTTCTTT
TRBJ2-3,.,.,TRBV4-2,CASSQDHGGTQYF,TGTGCCAGCAGCCAAGACCATGGGGGGACGCAGTATTTT
TRBJ1-3,.,many,TRBV27,CASRTGDPRNTIYF,TGTGCCAGTCGTACCGGAGATCCAAGAAACACCATATATTTT
TRBJ2-7,.,.,TRBV4-1,CASSQDLAGTYEQYF,TGCGCCAGCAGCCAAGATTTGGCGGGAACTTACGAGCAGTACTTC
TRBJ2-1,TRBD2,.,TRBV2,CASRRTSGRTPYNEQFF,TGTGCCAGCAGGCGGACTAGCGGGAGGACACCCTACAATGAGCAGTTCTTC
TRBJ2-1,.,.,TRBV15,CATSRDGSYEQFF,TGTGCCACCAGCAGAGACGGGTCCTACGAGCAGTTCTTC
TRBJ1-5,.,many,TRBV20-1,CSAKSGNQPQHF,TGCAGTGCTAAGAGCGGCAATCAGCCCCAGCATTTT
TRBJ2-5,TRBD2,.,TRBV20-1,CSAIFRGREAQYF,TGCAGTGCTATCTTTCGCGGGAGAGAGGCCCAGTACTTC
TRBJ1-3,TRBD1,.,TRBV7-6,CASSFGTVSGDTIYF,TGTGCCAGCAGCTTCGGGACAGTCTCTGGAGACACCATATATTTT
TRBJ1-3,.,many,TRBV25-1,CASSVGNTIYF,TGTGCCAGCAGTGTGGGAAACACCATATATTTT
TRBJ2-5,.,many,TRBV28,CASSPNYQETQYF,TGTGCCAGCAGTCCCAATTACCAAGAGACCCAGTACTTC
TRBJ1-1,.,few,TRBV29-1,CSAETDGQSGRAFF,TGCAGCGCAGAGACTGACGGGCAATCCGGTAGGGCTTTCTTT
TRBJ2-7,TRBD1,few,TRBV11-2,CASSLAGDRTYEQYF,TGTGCCAGCAGCTTAGCGGGGGACAGGACCTACGAGCAGTACTTC
TRBJ1-5,.,.,TRBV27,CASSLGGFGNEPQHF,TGTGCCAGCAGTCTGGGAGGTTTCGGCAATGAGCCCCAGCATTTT
TRBJ2-1,.,.,TRBV6-1,CASSEQSGSFNEQFF,TGCGCCAGCAGTGAGCAGTCAGGCTCCTTCAATGAGCAGTTCTTC
TRBJ2-3,TRBD2,many,TRBV28,CASSGRAGSVTDTQYF,TGTGCCAGCAGTGGGAGGGCCGGTTCGGTCACAGATACGCAGTATTTT
TRBJ1-5,.,.,TRBV12-3/TRBV12-4,CASKRENQHQHF,TGTGCCAGCAAAAGGGAAAATCAGCACCAGCATTTT
TRBJ2-7,.,few,TRBV4-1,CASSHRRQQGEQYF,TGCGCCAGCAGCCACCGCAGACAGCAGGGCGAGCAGTACTTC
TRBJ2-3,.,few,TRBV29-1,CSVAPGGTDTQYF,TGCAGCGTGGCTCCCGGGGGCACAGATACGCAGTATTTT
TRBJ2-3,.,.,TRBV9,CASSTQTTDTQYF,TGTGCCAGCAGCACCCAGACCACAGATACGCAGTATTTT
TRBJ2-3,TRBD2,.,TRBV7-8,CASSPLGSGSSTDTQYF,TGTGCCAGCAGCCCATTAGGTAGCGGGAGCAGCACAGATACGCAGTATTTT
TRBJ1-1,.,.,TRBV28,CASSPWAENTEAFF,TGTGCCAGCAGCCCTTGGGCAGAAAACACTGAAGCTTTCTTT
TRBJ1-1,.,many,TRBV20-1,CSARVWTNMNTEAFF,TGCAGTGCTAGAGTTTGGACAAACATGAACACTGAAGCTTTCTTT
TRBJ2-4,.,many,TRBV6-1,CASSDPRRVGAKNIQYF,TGTGCCAGCAGTGACCCTAGGCGGGTTGGAGCCAAAAACATTCAGTACTTC
TRBJ2-2,.,many,TRBV6-1,CASSEIANANTGELFF,TGTGCCAGCAGTGAGATAGCGAATGCGAACACCGGGGAGCTGTTTTTT
TRBJ1-1,.,few,TRBV19,CASSIGGGANTEAFF,TGTGCCAGTAGTATAGGAGGAGGCGCGAACACTGAAGCTTTCTTT
TRBJ2-7,.,many,TRBV15,CATSRDSLLSSYEQYF,TGTGCCACCAGCAGAGATTCACTCTTGAGCTCCTACGAGCAGTACTTC
TRBJ1-5,TRBD1,.,TRBV19,CASIRDRDSNQPQHF,TGTGCCAGTATCAGGGACAGGGATAGCAATCAGCCCCAGCATTTT
TRBJ2-3,TRBD2,many,TRBV7-9,CASSLGLAGRRDTQYF,TGTGCCAGCAGCCTGGGACTAGCGGGCCGTAGGGATACGCAGTATTTT
TRBJ2-3,TRBD2,.,TRBV20-1,CSASASGHTDTQYF,TGCAGTGCAAGCGCTAGCGGCCACACAGATACGCAGTATTTT
TRBJ1-6,.,many,TRBV4-1,CASSQDINSPLHF,TGCGCCAGCAGCCAAGATATAAATTCACCCCTCCACTTT
TRBJ1-2,.,.,TRBV12-3/TRBV12-4,CASSLAVRSGYTF,TGTGCCAGCAGTTTAGCAGTGCGTAGTGGCTACACCTTC
TRBJ2-5,.,.,TRBV11-2,CASSLFRRPRETQYF,TGTGCCAGCAGCTTATTTCGGCGGCCCCGGGAGACCCAGTACTTC
TRBJ1-1,.,.,TRBV5-5,CASSLVTAPNTEAFF,TGTGCCAGCAGCTTGGTGACGGCGCCGAACACTGAAGCTTTCTTT
TRBJ2-7,.,.,TRBV28,CATSESPAYEQYF,TGTGCCACCAGTGAGTCGCCTGCCTACGAGCAGTACTTC
TRBJ2-1,TRBD2,.,TRBV7-2,CASTLAGGYNEQFF,TGTGCCAGCACCCTTGCGGGGGGGTACAATGAGCAGTTCTTC